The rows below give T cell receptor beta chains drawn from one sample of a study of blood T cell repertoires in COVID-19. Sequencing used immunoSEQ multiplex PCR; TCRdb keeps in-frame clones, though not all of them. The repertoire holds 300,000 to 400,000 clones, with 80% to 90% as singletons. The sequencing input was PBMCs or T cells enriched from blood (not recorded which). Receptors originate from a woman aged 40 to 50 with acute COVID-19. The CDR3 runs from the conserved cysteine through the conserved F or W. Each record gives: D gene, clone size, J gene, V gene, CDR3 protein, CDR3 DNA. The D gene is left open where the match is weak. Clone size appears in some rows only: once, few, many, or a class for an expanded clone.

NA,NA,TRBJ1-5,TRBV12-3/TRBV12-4,CASSLSRAQPQHF,TGTGCCAGCAGTTTGAGCAGGGCTCAGCCCCAGCATTTT
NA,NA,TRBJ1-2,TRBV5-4,CASSLISVNYGYTF,TGTGCCAGCAGCTTAATCTCGGTTAACTATGGCTACACCTTC
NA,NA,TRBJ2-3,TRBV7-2,CASSLIAGALSRTDTQYF,TGTGCCAGCAGCTTAATCGCGGGGGCCCTTTCACGCACAGATACGCAGTATTTT
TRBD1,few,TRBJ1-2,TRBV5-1,CASSFPGQGGYGYTF,TGCGCCAGCAGCTTTCCGGGACAGGGAGGTTATGGCTACACCTTC
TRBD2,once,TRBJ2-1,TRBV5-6,CATGREGVQEQFF,TGTGCCACAGGGAGGGAGGGCGTACAGGAGCAGTTCTTC
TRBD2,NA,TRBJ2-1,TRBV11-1,CASSSGLDPYNEQFF,TGTGCCAGCAGCTCAGGACTAGATCCATACAATGAGCAGTTCTTC
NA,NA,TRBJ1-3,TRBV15,CATSPNRLTLSGNTIYF,TGTGCCACCAGCCCTAACCGGTTGACTCTCTCTGGAAACACCATATATTTT
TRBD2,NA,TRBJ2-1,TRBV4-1,CASSQEEGRGEQFF,TGCGCCAGCAGCCAAGAGGAAGGGAGGGGTGAGCAGTTCTTC
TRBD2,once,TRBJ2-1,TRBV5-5,CASSREGSYNEQFF,TGTGCCAGCAGCCGGGAGGGCTCCTACAATGAGCAGTTCTTC
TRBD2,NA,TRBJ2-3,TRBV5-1,CASSGRGEADTQYF,TGCGCCAGCAGCGGGCGGGGGGAGGCAGATACGCAGTATTTT
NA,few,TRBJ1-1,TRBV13,CASSGSTGVYTEAFF,TGTGCCAGCAGCGGATCGACAGGTGTTTACACTGAAGCTTTCTTT
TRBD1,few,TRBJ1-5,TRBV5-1,CASSSNPGTGENQPQHF,TGCGCCAGCAGCTCAAATCCCGGGACAGGGGAAAATCAGCCCCAGCATTTT
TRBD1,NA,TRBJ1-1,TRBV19,CASRSGGGTEAFF,TGTGCCAGTAGGTCAGGGGGAGGCACTGAAGCTTTCTTT
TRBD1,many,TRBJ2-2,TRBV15,CATSSQGVTGELFF,TGTGCCACCAGCTCGCAGGGGGTCACCGGGGAGCTGTTTTTT
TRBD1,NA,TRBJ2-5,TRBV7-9,CASSPVGQGSETQYF,TGTGCCAGCAGTCCCGTGGGACAGGGTAGCGAGACCCAGTACTTC
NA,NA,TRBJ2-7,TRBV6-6,CASRRTSYEQYF,TGTGCCAGCAGGCGGACTTCCTACGAGCAGTACTTC
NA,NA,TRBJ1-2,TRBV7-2,CASSLAAGFNYGYTF,TGTGCCAGCAGCTTAGCGGCAGGCTTTAACTATGGCTACACCTTC
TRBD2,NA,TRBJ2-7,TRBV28,CASSSAGTIVYEQYF,TGTGCCAGCAGTTCGGCCGGGACTATAGTCTACGAGCAGTACTTC
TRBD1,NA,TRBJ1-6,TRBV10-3,CAISEGRGRGNSPLHF,TGTGCCATCAGTGAGGGCAGGGGGCGCGGTAATTCACCCCTCCACTTT
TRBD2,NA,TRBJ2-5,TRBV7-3,CASSLTPPGLAVGTQYF,TGTGCCAGCAGCTTAACGCCACCGGGACTAGCTGTCGGGACCCAGTACTTC
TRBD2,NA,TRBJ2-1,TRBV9,CASSLRTSNDEQFF,TGTGCCAGCAGCCTCCGGACTAGCAACGATGAGCAGTTCTTC
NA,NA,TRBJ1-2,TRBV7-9,CASSLALDHSVSLREGYTF,TGTGCCAGCAGCTTAGCGCTAGATCACTCCGTATCATTACGGGAGGGCTACACCTTC
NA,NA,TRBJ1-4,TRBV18,CASSLTVNEKLFF,TGTGCCAGCTCACTCACAGTTAATGAAAAACTGTTTTTT
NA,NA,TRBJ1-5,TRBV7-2,CASSLFGNSNQPQHF,TGTGCCAGCAGCTTATTCGGTAATAGCAATCAGCCCCAGCATTTT
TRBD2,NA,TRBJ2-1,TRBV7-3,CASSFNLGLAGDEQFF,TGTGCCAGCAGCTTTAATTTAGGACTAGCGGGAGATGAGCAGTTCTTC
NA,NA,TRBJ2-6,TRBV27,CASSLRPGSGWANVLTF,TGTGCCAGCAGTTTACGACCAGGCTCTGGTTGGGCCAACGTCCTGACTTTC
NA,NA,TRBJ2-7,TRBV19,CASSPRTYQAEQYF,TGTGCCAGTAGTCCCCGGACATATCAGGCCGAGCAGTACTTC
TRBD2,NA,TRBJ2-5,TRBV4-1,CASSQVGTTETQYF,TGCGCCAGCAGCCAAGTCGGGACTACAGAGACCCAGTACTTC
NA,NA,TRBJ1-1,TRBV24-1,CATSESLNTEAFF,TGTGCCACCAGTGAGAGCTTGAACACTGAAGCTTTCTTT
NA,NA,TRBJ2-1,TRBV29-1,CSVEDQTRPGNEQFF,TGCAGCGTTGAAGATCAAACCAGGCCTGGCAATGAGCAGTTCTTC
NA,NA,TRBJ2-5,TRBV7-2,CASSFLAYGEETQYF,TGTGCCAGCAGCTTCCTAGCGTATGGGGAAGAGACCCAGTACTTC
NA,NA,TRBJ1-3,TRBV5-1,CASSRSSSGNTIYF,TGCGCCAGCAGCCGGTCGAGCTCTGGAAACACCATATATTTT
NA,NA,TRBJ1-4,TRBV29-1,CSVQKDSLNEKLFF,TGCAGCGTTCAAAAGGACTCTTTAAATGAAAAACTGTTTTTT